One sample yielded the 8 T cell receptor beta chains listed below, sequenced in a study of blood T cell repertoires in COVID-19 (dated by TCRdb to about 2020). The method was the immunoSEQ multiplex PCR assay. Imported from immuneACCESS, the table was reduced by TCRdb to in-frame sequences with V and J called. These copies leave out some clones; in studies compared against another copy, an unresolved V gene accounts for under half, and the cause of the remainder is not known. The sample profile shows some 220,000 clones; roughly 80% of them were found once. Roughly 5.1% of the sample comes from the top ten. Sequenced: peripheral blood. These receptors were collected from a woman between 65 and 79 years old with COVID-19, enrolled during active disease.

The rearrangement links TRBV27 to TRBJ1-6; D is possibly TRBD1 (6 bases). Germline values: CDR1 MNHEY, CDR2 SMNVEV (reference sequence). The CDR3 runs to 16 residues. Between the trimmed V and J ends, which lost 3 bases and 8 bases, there was a span of 17 bases. This CDR3 reads CASSFGPRGADSPLHF. CDR3 sequence (DNA): TGTGCCAGCAGTTTTGGCCCTCGGGGGGCCGATTCACCCCTCCACTTT.

This clone was recorded a few times. The V call is TRBV21-1, the J call TRBJ2-3; the D call TRBD1 from the table was never checked on the DNA. TRBV21-1 is a documented pseudogene. The CDR3 is made up of 20 amino acids. CDR3 protein: CASSKVLSLTDISSTDTQYF. As DNA, the CDR3 is TGTGCCAGCAGCAAAGTTCTCTCTTTGACAGACATCTCTAGCACAGATACGCAGTATTTT.

The chain carries TRBV6-2 or TRBV6-3 and TRBJ1-5; the D is unclear. The CDR3 spans 12 residues. Germline values: CDR1 MNHEY, CDR2 SVGEGT. V lost 6 bases and J lost 5, with 8 bases in between. The CDR3 nucleotides read TGTGCCAGCAGCATTTCTCATCAGCCCCAGCATTTT. This gives the protein CASSISHQPQHF.

The chain combines TRBV28 with TRBJ2-7; D is unclear. This CDR3 spans 12 amino acids. Trimming removed 5 bases from V and 2 bases from J, with 7 bases in between. Germline V lookup: CDR1 MDHEN, CDR2 SYDVKM. The CDR3 region has the DNA TGTGCCAGCAGTACCTCAGCCTACGAGCAGTACTTC. This gives the protein CASSTSAYEQYF.

In its sample, this clone was seen once. The J gene is TRBJ1-2, the V gene TRBV19; 7 bases map to TRBD1. The CDR3 totals 16 residues. V lost 10 bases to trimming and J lost 8 bases; unmatched junction nucleotides: 22. Germline V gives CDR1 LNHDA, CDR2 SQIVND (reference sequence). The CDR3 DNA reads TGTGCCACCACCCCTCCGGACGGTAGACAGGGTCGAGGCTACACCTTC. This encodes CATTPPDGRQGRGYTF. The full variable domain, rest sourced from reference TRBV19 and TRBJ1-2, is DGGITQSPKYLFRKEGQNVTLSCEQNLNHDAMYWYRQDPGQGLRLIYYSQIVNDFQKGDIAEGYSVSREKKESFPLTVTSAQKNPTAFYLCATTPPDGRQGRGYTFGSGTRLTVV.

The chain links TRBV7-9 to TRBJ1-2, with 9 bases fitting TRBD1. Per germline, CDR1 SEHNR and CDR2 FQNEAQ (reference sequence). The J segment lost 2 bases and the V segment lost 5 bases, leaving 6 bases of the junction unmatched. The length of the CDR3 is 15 residues. CDR3 in amino acids: CASSRNGTGNYGYTF. CDR3 nucleotides: TGTGCCAGCAGCCGAAACGGGACAGGGAACTATGGCTACACCTTC.

This clone was counted at least ten times. The rearrangement joins TRBV5-1 to TRBJ2-7, with a weak D call TRBD2 (5 bases). The CDR3 runs 14 residues. V lost 0 bases and J 5 bases, leaving 12 bases between the germline ends. The germline V gene encodes CDR1 SGHRS and CDR2 YFSETQ. The CDR3 DNA reads as TGCGCCAGCAGCTTGGGCTATCTCGGGAACGAGCAGTACTTC. It yields the protein CASSLGYLGNEQYF.

In the case of this clone: Germline and junction disagree at one end, which may indicate a read error. The chain recombines TRBV7-2 with TRBJ2-1; 9 positions agree with TRBD2. This CDR3 is built from 15 residues. Per the germline V gene, CDR1 is SGHTA and CDR2 is FQGNSA. The CDR3 here is CASSLAGVTYNEQFF. The CDR3 nucleotides read TGTGCCAGCAGTTTAGCGGGAGTCACCTACAATGAGCAGTTCTTC.